This TCR beta chain was captured by sequencing in a study of shared clonotypes between healthy human individuals. CDR1 is SGHRS and CDR2 is YFSETQ in the germline V gene. With 2 bases removed from V and 1 base from J, the gap between germline ends came to 10 bases. The CDR3 is made up of 15 amino acids. Naive CD8 cells, CD45RO-negative and positively selected for CCR7, excluded terminally differentiated effector memory CD45RA+ cells. This table comes from immunoSEQ multiplex PCR, and its TCRdb copy is limited to in-frame clones, with some not included. The table records about 820,000 clones, around 93% of them present only once.

The sequence came from a man aged 25-40 years in good health. The sample consisted of naive CD8+ T cells sorted from blood. V is TRBV5-1 and J is TRBJ2-1; a weak D match, TRBD2 (6 bases). DNA of the CDR3: TGCGCCAGCAGCTTAACGGGAGCGTCCTACAATGAGCAGTTCTTC. Translating it yields CASSLTGASYNEQFF.